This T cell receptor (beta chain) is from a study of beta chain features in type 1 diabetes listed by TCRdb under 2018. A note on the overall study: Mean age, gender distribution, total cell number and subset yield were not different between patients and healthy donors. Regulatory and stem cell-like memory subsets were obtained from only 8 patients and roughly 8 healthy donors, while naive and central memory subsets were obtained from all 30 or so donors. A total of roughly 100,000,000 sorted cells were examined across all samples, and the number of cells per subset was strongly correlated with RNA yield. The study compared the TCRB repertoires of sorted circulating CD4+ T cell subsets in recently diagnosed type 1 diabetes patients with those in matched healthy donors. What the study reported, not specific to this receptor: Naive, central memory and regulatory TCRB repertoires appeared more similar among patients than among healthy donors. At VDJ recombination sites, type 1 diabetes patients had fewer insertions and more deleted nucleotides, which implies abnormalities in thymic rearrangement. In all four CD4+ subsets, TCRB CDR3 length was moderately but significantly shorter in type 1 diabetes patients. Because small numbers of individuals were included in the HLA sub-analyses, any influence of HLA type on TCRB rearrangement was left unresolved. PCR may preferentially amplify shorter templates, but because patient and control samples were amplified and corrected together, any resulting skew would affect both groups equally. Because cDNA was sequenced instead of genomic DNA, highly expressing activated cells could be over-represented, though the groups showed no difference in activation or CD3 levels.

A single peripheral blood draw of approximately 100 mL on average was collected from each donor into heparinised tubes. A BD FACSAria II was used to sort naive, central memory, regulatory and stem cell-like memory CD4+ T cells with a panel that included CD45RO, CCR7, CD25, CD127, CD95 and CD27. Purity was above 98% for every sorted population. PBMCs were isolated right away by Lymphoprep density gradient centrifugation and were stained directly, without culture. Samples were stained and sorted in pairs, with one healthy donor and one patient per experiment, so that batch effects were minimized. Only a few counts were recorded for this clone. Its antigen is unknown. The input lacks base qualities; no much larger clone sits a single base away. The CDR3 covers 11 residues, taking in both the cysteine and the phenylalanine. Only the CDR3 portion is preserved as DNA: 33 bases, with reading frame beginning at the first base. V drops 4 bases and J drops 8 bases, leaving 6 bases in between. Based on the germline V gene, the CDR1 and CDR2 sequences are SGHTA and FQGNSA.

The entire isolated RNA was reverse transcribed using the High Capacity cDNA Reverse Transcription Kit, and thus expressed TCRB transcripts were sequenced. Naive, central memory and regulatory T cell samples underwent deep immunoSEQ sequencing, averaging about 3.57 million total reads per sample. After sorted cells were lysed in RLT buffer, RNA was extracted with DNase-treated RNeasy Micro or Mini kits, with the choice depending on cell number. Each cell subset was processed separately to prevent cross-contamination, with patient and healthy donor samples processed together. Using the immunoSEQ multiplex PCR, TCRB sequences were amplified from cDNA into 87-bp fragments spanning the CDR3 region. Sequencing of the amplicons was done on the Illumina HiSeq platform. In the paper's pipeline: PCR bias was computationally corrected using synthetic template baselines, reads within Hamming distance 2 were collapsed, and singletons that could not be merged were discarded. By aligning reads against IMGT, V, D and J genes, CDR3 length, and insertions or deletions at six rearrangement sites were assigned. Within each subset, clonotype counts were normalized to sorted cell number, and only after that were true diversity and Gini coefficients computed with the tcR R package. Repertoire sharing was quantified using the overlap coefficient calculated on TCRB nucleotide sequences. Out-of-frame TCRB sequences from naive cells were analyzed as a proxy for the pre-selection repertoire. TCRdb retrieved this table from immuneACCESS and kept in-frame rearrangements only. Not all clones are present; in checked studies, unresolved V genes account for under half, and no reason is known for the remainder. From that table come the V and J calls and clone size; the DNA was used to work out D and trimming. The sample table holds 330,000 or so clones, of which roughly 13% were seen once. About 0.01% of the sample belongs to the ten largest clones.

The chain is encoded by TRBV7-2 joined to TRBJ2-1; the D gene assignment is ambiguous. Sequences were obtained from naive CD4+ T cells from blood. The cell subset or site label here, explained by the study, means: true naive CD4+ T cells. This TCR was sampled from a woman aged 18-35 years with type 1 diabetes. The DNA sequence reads TGTGCCAGCAGCTCAGACTATGAGCAGTTCTTC. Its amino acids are CASSSDYEQFF.